The rows below give T cell receptor beta chains drawn from one sample of a study of OX40 agonist ivuxolimab in advanced cancers. Measured with immunoSEQ multiplex PCR; TCRdb has only the in-frame clones, and not every one. The sample has 50,000 to 65,000 clones, around 89% seen once. The sample in question was CD4+ or CD8+ T cells sorted from blood, obtained in a trial of the OX40 agonist ivuxolimab. These receptors all stem from an adult with an advanced solid tumor such as melanoma, head and neck, liver or kidney cancer. CDR3s include the opening cysteine and the closing phenylalanine or tryptophan. D genes are given only for firm matches. The size field is filled for only some rows; it gives once, few, many or a size class.

j_call: TRBJ2-7
clone_size: .
d_call: .
v_call: TRBV2
cdr3_aa: CASSDRGIDEQYF
cdr3_nt: TGTGCCAGCAGTGACAGGGGCATCGACGAGCAGTACTTC

j_call: TRBJ1-4
clone_size: once
d_call: .
v_call: TRBV2
cdr3_aa: CASSERSSREKLFF
cdr3_nt: TGTGCCAGCAGTGAGAGGTCGTCTCGGGAAAAACTGTTTTTT

j_call: TRBJ2-7
clone_size: once
d_call: .
v_call: TRBV5-4
cdr3_aa: CASSLEAVRLHEQYF
cdr3_nt: TGTGCCAGCAGCTTGGAGGCAGTGAGGCTGCACGAGCAGTACTTC

j_call: TRBJ1-1
clone_size: .
d_call: .
v_call: TRBV30
cdr3_aa: CACPRGDTEAFF
cdr3_nt: TGTGCCTGTCCTCGGGGAGACACTGAAGCTTTCTTT

j_call: TRBJ1-1
clone_size: .
d_call: .
v_call: TRBV5-4
cdr3_aa: CASSRPNTEAFF
cdr3_nt: TGTGCCAGCAGCCGACCGAACACTGAAGCTTTCTTT

j_call: TRBJ2-7
clone_size: .
d_call: TRBD2
v_call: TRBV10-3
cdr3_aa: CAISETGLATYEQYF
cdr3_nt: TGTGCCATCAGTGAGACGGGACTAGCAACCTACGAGCAGTACTTC

j_call: TRBJ1-1
clone_size: .
d_call: .
v_call: TRBV30
cdr3_aa: CAWSAGGVPEAFF
cdr3_nt: TGTGCCTGGAGTGCGGGGGGAGTACCTGAAGCTTTCTTT

j_call: TRBJ2-6
clone_size: .
d_call: .
v_call: TRBV5-1
cdr3_aa: CASSLAGQTGANVLTF
cdr3_nt: TGCGCCAGCAGCTTGGCGGGGCAGACCGGGGCCAACGTCCTGACTTTC

j_call: TRBJ2-5
clone_size: .
d_call: .
v_call: TRBV6-1
cdr3_aa: CASSEVGTLSGETQYF
cdr3_nt: TGTGCCAGCAGTGAAGTCGGGACCCTCTCAGGGGAGACCCAGTACTTC

j_call: TRBJ2-3
clone_size: .
d_call: .
v_call: TRBV7-7
cdr3_aa: CASSPGRTTDTQYF
cdr3_nt: TGTGCTAGCAGCCCCGGACGGACCACAGATACGCAGTATTTT

j_call: TRBJ2-6
clone_size: .
d_call: .
v_call: TRBV28
cdr3_aa: CASRTGANVLTF
cdr3_nt: TGTGCCAGCCGAACAGGGGCCAACGTCCTGACTTTC

j_call: TRBJ2-1
clone_size: .
d_call: TRBD1
v_call: TRBV19
cdr3_aa: CASSNRGATYNEQFF
cdr3_nt: TGTGCCAGTAGCAACAGGGGGGCAACCTACAATGAGCAGTTCTTC

j_call: TRBJ1-4
clone_size: .
d_call: TRBD1
v_call: TRBV28
cdr3_aa: CASSPPTGGLEKLFF
cdr3_nt: TGTGCCAGCAGTCCCCCGACAGGGGGTTTAGAAAAACTGTTTTTT

j_call: TRBJ1-2
clone_size: .
d_call: .
v_call: TRBV28
cdr3_aa: CASSPPKGSFFF
cdr3_nt: TGTGCCAGCAGTCCCCCGAAGGGATCCTTTTTTTTC

j_call: TRBJ2-7
clone_size: .
d_call: TRBD1
v_call: TRBV6-1
cdr3_aa: CASRSPEGAQEQYF
cdr3_nt: TGTGCCAGCAGAAGCCCTGAGGGGGCTCAAGAGCAGTACTTC

j_call: TRBJ2-2
clone_size: .
d_call: TRBD2
v_call: TRBV18
cdr3_aa: CASSPVGGSGSTGELFF
cdr3_nt: TGTGCCAGCTCACCAGTAGGAGGTAGCGGGAGCACCGGGGAGCTGTTTTTT

j_call: TRBJ2-5
clone_size: .
d_call: .
v_call: TRBV7-9
cdr3_aa: CASSLNLPLQETQYF
cdr3_nt: TGTGCCAGCAGTTTAAACCTACCACTACAAGAGACCCAGTACTTC